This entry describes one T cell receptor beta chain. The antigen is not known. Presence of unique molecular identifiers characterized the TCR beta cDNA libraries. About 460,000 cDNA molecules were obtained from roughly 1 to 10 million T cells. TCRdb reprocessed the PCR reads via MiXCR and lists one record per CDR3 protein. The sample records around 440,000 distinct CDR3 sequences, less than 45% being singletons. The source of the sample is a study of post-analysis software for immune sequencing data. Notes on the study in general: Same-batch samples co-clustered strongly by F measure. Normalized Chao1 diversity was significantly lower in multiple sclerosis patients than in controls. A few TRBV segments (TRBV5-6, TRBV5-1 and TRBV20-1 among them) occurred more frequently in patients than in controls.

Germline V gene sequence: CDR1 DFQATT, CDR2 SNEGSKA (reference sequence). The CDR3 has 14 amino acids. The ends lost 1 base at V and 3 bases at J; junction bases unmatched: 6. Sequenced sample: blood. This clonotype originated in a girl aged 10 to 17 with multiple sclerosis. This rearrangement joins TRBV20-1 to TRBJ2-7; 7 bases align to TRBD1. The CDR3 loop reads CSARGTGERYEQYF. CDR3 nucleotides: TGCAGTGCTAGAGGGACAGGCGAGCGCTACGAGCAGTACTTC.